A selection of T cell receptor beta chains follows, all from one sample in a study of vaccination and CD4 T cells after COVID-19. Their cognate antigens are unknown. TCRdb ran MiXCR on the PCR reads and lists one entry per CDR3 protein. The table includes approximately 6,900 distinct CDR3 sequences, 20% to 25% detected once. Sequencing was done on a sample of CD4+ T cells from blood, cultured in vitro. The source is a human donor in good health. CDR3s leave out the opening cysteine and the closing phenylalanine or tryptophan.

V gene | CDR3 protein
TRBV7-6 | ASSLEPGTIQY
TRBV19 | ASSRAGTGGSLRGYT
TRBV7-3 | ASSPSSTDTQY
TRBV18 | ASSLGGQRNQPQH
TRBV29-1 | SVEDSAGFDGYT
TRBV19 | ASRTTGAPSYGYT
TRBV6-1 | ASSDRNRGMAIY
TRBV2 | ASGGGDYGYT
TRBV20-1 | SVPGQGPIY
TRBV27 | GSSSGTVTEAF
TRBV6-1 | ASIRAGQSLYSNQPQH
TRBV28 | ASSAPGQGVYEQY
TRBV7-9 | ASSYPGTGTDTQY
TRBV12-3/TRBV12-4 | ASSLRGLAGAYNEQF
TRBV20-1 | SARASFYGYT
TRBV5-1 | ASSLERTKGQF
TRBV19 | ASSPQGQGFYEQY
TRBV7-9 | AGSLSHGYT
TRBV5-1 | ASSLTLTGTSTDTQY
TRBV6-5 | ASSYSPPGRFFQPQH
TRBV20-1 | SAMSGRDTGELF
TRBV5-1 | ASSLGVGPDTQY
TRBV7-3 | ASSIDRNQPQH
TRBV29-1 | SAKNRGGTDTQY
TRBV19 | ASSIQGGFGREQY
TRBV19 | ASSRGTARLLETQY
TRBV12-3/TRBV12-4 | ASNLGGAEETQY
TRBV27 | ASRAAGGLAEAF
TRBV7-2 | ARDRRETNTEAF
TRBV2 | ASSEAPIFAAGNLYEQY